The clone carrying this T cell receptor beta chain was observed a handful of times. Its antigen is unknown. The data were taken from a study of blood T cells in healthy people across ages. The germline gives CDR1 KGHSH, CDR2 LQKENI. The germline V and J ends were trimmed by 6 bases and 2 bases, with 16 bases remaining between them. The length of the CDR3 is 15 residues. Regarding the study as a whole: Per-million-T-cell TCR beta diversity fell roughly linearly with age. Strong correlation was found linking TCR beta diversity to naive T cell percentage.

Primers used in a second PCR of about 6 to 11 cycles were a sample-barcoded 5' primer and a J-beta primer mix. Each CDR3 protein gets one entry after TCRdb re-called the 5' RACE reads with MiXCR. The data hold approximately 800,000 distinct CDR3 sequences, with roughly 50% observed a single time. The chain has TRBV18 and TRBJ2-5; possible D gene TRBD2, 7 bases. The sequencing input was blood. The receptor was derived from an elderly man in good health. CDR3 residues: CASSSFGGPQETQYF. CDR3 coding DNA: TGTGCCAGCTCCTCCTTCGGGGGGCCTCAAGAGACCCAGTACTTC.